Listed below are T cell receptor beta chains from one sample, sequenced in a study of metastatic and nonmetastatic thyroid tumors. With MiXCR, TCRdb called clones anew from the PCR reads. The sample lists roughly 13,000 clones, more than 25% seen once, with around 21% in the top ten. What was sequenced was tumor tissue. These receptors were collected from a female donor with papillary thyroid cancer or a benign thyroid nodule (not recorded which). Some clones in this sample may be carry-over from other donors' samples. The CDR3 runs from the conserved cysteine through the conserved F or W. D genes are given only for firm matches. Some rows have no size entry. The others give once, few or many, or a class for an expanded clone.

cdr3_nt cdr3_aa j_call d_call v_call clone_size
TGTGCCAGCAGTCAACAGGGGTTTGTGAACACTGAAGCTTTCTTT CASSQQGFVNTEAFF TRBJ1-1 TRBD1 TRBV28 few
TGTGCCAGCAGCCAGGACAGGGGGCTCACTGAAGCTTTCTTT CASSQDRGLTEAFF TRBJ1-1 TRBD1 TRBV2 .
TGCGCCAGCAGCAAAGAACGGGGCACTGAAGCTTTCTTT CASSKERGTEAFF TRBJ1-1 . TRBV4-3 many
TGTGCCAGCAGCTTTCGTGGGGAAAACCGGATAAGGAACACCATATATTTT CASSFRGENRIRNTIYF TRBJ1-3 . TRBV5-6 .
TGTGCCAGCAGTCCGGCAGCTAGAGGATCACGGCAGCATTTT CASSPAARGSRQHF TRBJ1-5 . TRBV28 medium-sized
TGCGCCAGCAGCAGCGGGGGAAATGAGCAGTTCTTC CASSSGGNEQFF TRBJ2-1 TRBD2 TRBV5-1 many
TGCAGTGCTAGAGATTGGGGGCAGGGGGCCAATGAGCAGTTCTTC CSARDWGQGANEQFF TRBJ2-1 TRBD1 TRBV20-1 .
TGTGACAGCAGTCTGCTGATCAAAGATTTCTTT CDSSLLIKDFF TRBJ1-1 . TRBV12-3/TRBV12-4 few
TGCAGTGCTAGAGAGGGTTCTGAAAAACTGTTTTTT CSAREGSEKLFF TRBJ1-4 . TRBV20-1 .
TGCGCCAGCAGCTTCGGACAGAACGTCCACAATGAGCAGTTCTTC CASSFGQNVHNEQFF TRBJ2-1 . TRBV5-1 .
TGCAGTGCTAGAGATCTCAACAGCCTCTCTGGAAACACCATATATTTT CSARDLNSLSGNTIYF TRBJ1-3 . TRBV20-1 many
TGTGCCAGCAGCGGGCCTTCTTCTAGCGTAAAAGAGACCCAGTACTTC CASSGPSSSVKETQYF TRBJ2-5 . TRBV9 many
TGTGCCAGCAGTGAACTCGGGACAGGGGTGGTGAATAATGAAGCTTTCTTT CASSELGTGVVNNEAFF TRBJ1-1 TRBD1 TRBV28 medium-sized
TGTGCCAGCAGTACTTCAACCGGGACAACGAGCTCTGGGGCCAACGTCCTGACTTTC CASSTSTGTTSSGANVLTF TRBJ2-6 . TRBV2 medium-sized
TGCAGTGCTAGAGGAGTGGTCATGGGCCTGCAGTTCTTC CSARGVVMGLQFF TRBJ2-1 . TRBV20-1 many
TGTGCCAGCAGCCAACGCAGGGACGCTGGGGCCAACGTCCTGACTTTC CASSQRRDAGANVLTF TRBJ2-6 . TRBV3-1 .
TGCGCCAGCAGCTCCGGAGGGAGCTCCTACAATGAGCAGTTCTTC CASSSGGSSYNEQFF TRBJ2-1 . TRBV5-1 .
TGTGCCAGTTCCGGGACTAACCGGTACGAGCAGTACTTC CASSGTNRYEQYF TRBJ2-7 TRBD2 TRBV6-1 few
TGTGCCAGCAGATTCGGGACTAGCTTCTCCTACGAGCAGTACTTC CASRFGTSFSYEQYF TRBJ2-7 TRBD2 TRBV6-2/TRBV6-3 few
TGCGCCAGCAGGACAGGGGGTACAGATACGCAGTATTTT CASRTGGTDTQYF TRBJ2-3 TRBD1 TRBV5-1 once
TGTGCCAGCAGTCCCTCCGACAGGGGCTACGAGCAGTACTTC CASSPSDRGYEQYF TRBJ2-7 TRBD1 TRBV28 .
TGCGCCAGCAGTCCGGGACAGGGGGCTTTAGACTATGGCTACACCTTC CASSPGQGALDYGYTF TRBJ1-2 TRBD1 TRBV5-1 .
TGTGCCAGCAGTGACCGGACGGCAGCCTATGGCTACACCTTC CASSDRTAAYGYTF TRBJ1-2 . TRBV2 few
TGTGCCAGCAGCTGGACTAGCGGGGAGCAGTACTTC CASSWTSGEQYF TRBJ2-7 TRBD2 TRBV6-2/TRBV6-3 medium-sized
TGTGCCAGCTCACCACCGGTTCGGTACACCGACTACAATGAGCAGTTCTTC CASSPPVRYTDYNEQFF TRBJ2-1 . TRBV18 many
TGTGCCAGCAGTTACAGCGGGACAGGGGTCTACGAGCAGTACTTC CASSYSGTGVYEQYF TRBJ2-7 TRBD1 TRBV6-6 .
TGTGCCAGCAGCTTATGGTTCCTAGCGGGTATTCGAAATGAGCAGTTCTTC CASSLWFLAGIRNEQFF TRBJ2-1 TRBD2 TRBV7-2 medium-sized
TGTGCCAGCAGTTATCGACTAGCGTGGGTGGATGAGCAGTTCTTC CASSYRLAWVDEQFF TRBJ2-1 TRBD2 TRBV6-2/TRBV6-3 few
TGTGCCAGTAGTACAACCGGGGCAAGGGATCAGCCCCAGCATTTT CASSTTGARDQPQHF TRBJ1-5 . TRBV19 medium-sized
TGTGCCAGCAGCCGTTCGGGGGGGAGGGAGACCCAGTACTTC CASSRSGGRETQYF TRBJ2-5 TRBD2 TRBV6-2/TRBV6-3 .
TGTGCCAGCAGCCCGCGGGACAGGCGTAGCGAAAAACTGTTTTTT CASSPRDRRSEKLFF TRBJ1-4 TRBD1 TRBV7-4 many
TGTGCCAGCAGTTACTCTCAGGGCCCCTTCACCCGCGCGGCCGGGGAGCTGTTTTTT CASSYSQGPFTRAAGELFF TRBJ2-2 . TRBV6-2/TRBV6-3 medium-sized
TGTGCCAGCAAATCAGGGGGACAACTTAACACCGGGGAGCTGTTTTTT CASKSGGQLNTGELFF TRBJ2-2 TRBD1 TRBV27 .
TGCGCCAGCAGCCTCAGGGATGACGGCTACACCTTC CASSLRDDGYTF TRBJ1-2 . TRBV5-1 .
TGCAGTGCTAGTATGAAGCGGGAGAAGGCGTGGAGCACAGATACGCAGTATTTT CSASMKREKAWSTDTQYF TRBJ2-3 TRBD2 TRBV20-1 .
TGTGCCACCAGTGATCCGGCAGGGTCCTACGAGCAGTACTTC CATSDPAGSYEQYF TRBJ2-7 . TRBV24-1 few
TGTGCCAGCTCACCGGGTGCCCACTACGAGCAGTACTTC CASSPGAHYEQYF TRBJ2-7 . TRBV18 .
TGTGCCAGCAGTTTAGCCATTTCGGGGACTAGAGTTCACAATGAGCAGTTCTTC CASSLAISGTRVHNEQFF TRBJ2-1 TRBD2 TRBV12-3/TRBV12-4 medium-sized
TGTGCCAGCAGTGACGGCGGCTACAGGGGAAATAACTATGGCTACACCTTC CASSDGGYRGNNYGYTF TRBJ1-2 TRBD1 TRBV2 .
TGTGCCAGCAGTTTGACCCCAGCAGAAAACAGGGAGGACACTGAAGCTTTCTTT CASSLTPAENREDTEAFF TRBJ1-1 . TRBV27 few
TGTGCCAGCAGCTCCAGCCGGGCCCCGGGGTCACCCCTCCACTTT CASSSSRAPGSPLHF TRBJ1-6 . TRBV7-9 medium-sized
TGTGCCACCAGCAGAGAACCAGGGGAAGTTGAAGCTTTCTTT CATSREPGEVEAFF TRBJ1-1 . TRBV15 few
TGTGCCAGCAGCTTAGCGGGAGGGCCCTACGAGCAGTACTTC CASSLAGGPYEQYF TRBJ2-7 TRBD2 TRBV7-8 medium-sized
TGTGCCAGCAGTGACTCGTTCGGGATAGCGGGAGGTTCCAATGAGCAGTTCTTC CASSDSFGIAGGSNEQFF TRBJ2-1 TRBD2 TRBV6-4 .
TGTGCCAGTAGTAGGAGACTAGCGGGGAAAGAGACCCAGTACTTC CASSRRLAGKETQYF TRBJ2-5 TRBD2 TRBV19 many
TGTGCCAGCAGCCCCGGGGGGGCGGGAGATTACGAGCAGTACTTC CASSPGGAGDYEQYF TRBJ2-7 TRBD2 TRBV7-2 .
TGTGCCAGCAGTCCTAGATCCGGGGGGCCTGGGGCCAACGTCCTGACTTTC CASSPRSGGPGANVLTF TRBJ2-6 . TRBV28 medium-sized
TGTGCCAGCAGTCCTGGGACAGGCTACGAGCAGTACTTC CASSPGTGYEQYF TRBJ2-7 TRBD1 TRBV28 .
TGTGCCAGCAGCTTCCCTATAGGATCTAACTATGGCTACACCTTC CASSFPIGSNYGYTF TRBJ1-2 . TRBV7-2 medium-sized
TGTGCCAGCAGCCACCGACAGGGGACGGGCTACACCTTC CASSHRQGTGYTF TRBJ1-2 TRBD1 TRBV7-2 few
TGTGCCAGCAGAAATTGGTTTTCGGGGGAGCTGTTTTTT CASRNWFSGELFF TRBJ2-2 . TRBV6-1 many
TGTGCCAGCAGTGAAGCTTGGAGGAACTATGGCTACACCTTC CASSEAWRNYGYTF TRBJ1-2 . TRBV6-1 .
TGCAGTGCTAGAGATTTGGATACGCAGTATTTT CSARDLDTQYF TRBJ2-3 . TRBV20-1 medium-sized
TGCAGTGCTACCCTACGTGACCCGAGGACTAACTATGGCTACACCTTC CSATLRDPRTNYGYTF TRBJ1-2 . TRBV20-1 .
TGTGCCAGCCGTCCGGGACAGGGGAATTCACCCCTCCACTTT CASRPGQGNSPLHF TRBJ1-6 TRBD1 TRBV18 .
TGTGCCAGCAGGTCCGGGACAGATTTCTACGAGCAGTACTTC CASRSGTDFYEQYF TRBJ2-7 TRBD1 TRBV5-6 medium-sized
TGTGCCAGCAGGAAAGAGGGAGGTGAAGATACGCAGTATTTT CASRKEGGEDTQYF TRBJ2-3 . TRBV25-1 few